This T cell receptor (beta chain) was captured in a study of T cell changes during pregnancy in multiple sclerosis. Here immunoSEQ multiplex PCR was the method, and the copy in TCRdb shows in-frame clones only, minus some. The sample consists of 15,000 to 20,000 clones, around 87% of them appearing once. The CDR3 is 16 amino acids. Germline CDR1 is SEHNR and CDR2 is FQNEAQ (reference sequence). Trimming left V 4 bases short and J 3 bases short, with 15 bases between. The chain uses TRBV7-9 and TRBJ2-2; perhaps TRBD2 as D (6 bases). This TCR came from a female donor in good health, enrolled as a control in a pregnancy study. The sample here was CD8+ T cells from peripheral blood mononuclear cells, taken in the third trimester of pregnancy. CDR3 coding DNA: TGTGCCAGCAGCTACCCGAGCGGGCCATACACCGGGGAGCTGTTTTTT. Translation gives CASSYPSGPYTGELFF.